This entry lists 10 T cell receptor beta chains sequenced from one sample in a study of cytomegalovirus exposure and HLA in healthy donors (dated 2017 in TCRdb). Library prep was done by the immunoSEQ multiplex PCR assay. The multiplex PCR relied on a mix of 60 forward primers for TCR Vbeta segments and 13 reverse primers for TCR Jbeta segments. TCRdb re-hosts the immuneACCESS table, in-frame sequences only. Its copies lack some clones; in the studies checked, an unresolved V gene accounts for under half of them, and the cause for the rest is not known. The sample data list more than 90,000 clones, and over 60% of these were observed just once. In total, the top ten clones hold roughly 3% of the sample. The sample comprised PBMCs. The receptors come from a woman aged 18-35 years in good health and CMV-seropositive.

The V call is TRBV6-5, the J call TRBJ2-2; the D is unclear. Looked up from germline, CDR1 is MNHEY and CDR2 is SVGAGI. The CDR3 spans 15 residues. The V and J ends lost 5 bases and 0 bases respectively, with 10 bases between them. As DNA, the CDR3 is TGTGCCAGCAGTCTCCCCAACACGAACACCGGGGAGCTGTTTTTT. Encoded protein: CASSLPNTNTGELFF.

The rearrangement joins TRBV4-1 to TRBJ2-2; TRBD1 might be the D (6 bases). Trimming cost V 3 bases and J 5 bases, with 10 bases left between them. Germline CDR1 reads MGHRA; CDR2 reads YSYEKL. The CDR3 has 14 amino acids. The CDR3 DNA sequence: TGCGCCAGCAGCCACAGGGGACGGACCGGGGAGCTGTTTTTT. Protein: CASSHRGRTGELFF.

The chain is built from TRBV7-9 and TRBJ2-7, with 12 bases aligning to TRBD2. Germline V gene lookup returns CDR1 SEHNR and CDR2 FQNEAQ (reference sequence). The CDR3 covers 15 residues. With 3 bases clipped from V and 5 bases from J, the junction kept 5 bases outside the gene matches. CDR3 residues: CASSLRLAGVNEQYF. CDR3 nucleotide sequence: TGTGCCAGCAGCTTGCGACTAGCGGGAGTTAACGAGCAGTACTTC.

This clone appeared once. CDR3 in amino acids: CASSPWTSGRPFTDTQYF. CDR3 DNA: TGTGCCAGCTCACCCTGGACTAGCGGGAGGCCGTTCACAGATACGCAGTATTTT. V is TRBV18 and J is TRBJ2-3; 14 nucleotides agree with TRBD2. V shed 3 bases, J shed 2 bases, and the junction held 7 bases outside the gene matches. Germline V gene lookup returns CDR1 KGHSH and CDR2 LQKENI. CDR3 size: 18 residues.

CDR3 in DNA: TGTGCCAGCAGCTTAGACAGGGAATCCTACGAGCAGTACTTC. Its protein product is CASSLDRESYEQYF. The chain has TRBV6-1 and TRBJ2-5, with 7 bases identical to TRBD1. The J call may be incorrect, as the DNA end agrees better with TRBJ2-7. The CDR3 is 14 amino acids. Germline CDR1 MNHNS, CDR2 SASEGT.

The chain employs TRBV5-1 and TRBJ2-7; 7 bases agree with TRBD2. J gave up 7 bases and V 5 bases, and 12 bases lay outside the gene matches. In germline, CDR1 is SGHRS, CDR2 YFSETQ. The CDR3 spans 14 residues. The CDR3 region has the DNA TGCGCCAGCAGTCCGGGGCGGGGGTCTTATGAGCAGTACTTC. This encodes CASSPGRGSYEQYF.

The rearrangement joins TRBV4-1 to TRBJ2-7, with a weak D call TRBD1 (6 bases). Germline assignment: CDR1 MGHRA and CDR2 YSYEKL. V lost 6 bases and J lost 5, with 11 bases in between. This CDR3 contains 12 residues. CDR3 in amino acids: CASRTGSHEQYF. The CDR3 DNA follows: TGCGCCAGCAGAACAGGGTCCCACGAGCAGTACTTC.

The CDR3 loop reads CASSLEGQGYQPQHF. The CDR3 DNA is TGTGCCAGCAGCTTGGAGGGACAGGGCTACCAGCCCCAGCATTTT. V and J are TRBV5-6 and TRBJ1-5, with TRBD1 matching over 9 bases. The CDR3 is 15 residues long. Germline lookup yields CDR1 SGHDT and CDR2 YYEEEE. V gave up 0 bases and J gave up 7 bases; unmatched junction bases: 5.

The rearrangement joins TRBV5-6 to TRBJ1-2, with 11 bases that match TRBD1. The germline gives CDR1 SGHDT, CDR2 YYEEEE. The V and J ends lost 2 bases and 6 bases, in that order; junction bases with no gene match: 3. CDR3 length: 14 amino acids. CDR3: CASSFGTGGNGYTF. CDR3 nucleotide sequence: TGTGCCAGCAGCTTTGGGACAGGGGGAAATGGCTACACCTTC.

The chain recombines TRBV6-5 with TRBJ2-7, with no clear D. Germline CDR1 reads MNHEY; CDR2 reads SVGAGI. The CDR3 is 13 residues long. Trimming took off 2 bases at V and 5 bases at J, with 10 bases between the two ends. The DNA of the CDR3 is TGTGCCAGCAGTTACGCTTTTAGTCACGAGCAGTACTTC. Its translation is CASSYAFSHEQYF.